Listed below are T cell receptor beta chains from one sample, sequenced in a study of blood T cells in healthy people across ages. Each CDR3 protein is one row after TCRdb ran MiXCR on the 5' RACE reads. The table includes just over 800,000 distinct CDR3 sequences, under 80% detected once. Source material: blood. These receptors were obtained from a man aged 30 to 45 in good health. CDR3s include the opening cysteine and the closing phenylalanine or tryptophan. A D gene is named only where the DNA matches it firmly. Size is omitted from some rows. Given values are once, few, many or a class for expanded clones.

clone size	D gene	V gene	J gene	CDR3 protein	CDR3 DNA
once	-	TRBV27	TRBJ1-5	CASSWSQTYQPQHF	TGTGCCAGCAGTTGGTCCCAGACCTATCAGCCCCAGCATTTT
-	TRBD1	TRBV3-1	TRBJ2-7	CASSLMDRVPYEQYF	TGTGCCAGCAGCCTTATGGACAGGGTTCCCTACGAGCAGTACTTC
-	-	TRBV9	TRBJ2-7	CASSVEVGTYEQYF	TGTGCCAGCAGCGTAGAGGTCGGGACCTACGAGCAGTACTTC
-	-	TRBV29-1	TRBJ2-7	CSVNVRDYEQYF	TGCAGCGTGAACGTGAGAGACTATGAGCAGTACTTC
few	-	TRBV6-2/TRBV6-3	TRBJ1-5	CASSPRRTDDSNQPQHF	TGTGCCAGCAGCCCACGTCGGACTGACGATAGCAATCAGCCCCAGCATTTT
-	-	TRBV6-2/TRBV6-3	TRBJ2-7	CASKNHRDSGFSEQYF	TGTGCCAGCAAGAACCACCGGGACAGCGGGTTCTCCGAGCAGTACTTC
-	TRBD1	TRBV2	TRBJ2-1	CASQGTARNEQFF	TGTGCCAGCCAAGGGACAGCCCGCAATGAGCAGTTCTTC
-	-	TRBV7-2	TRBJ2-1	CASSFIPGSSYNEQFF	TGTGCCAGCAGCTTCATTCCCGGGTCCTCTTACAATGAGCAGTTCTTC
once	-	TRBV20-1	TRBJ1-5	CSARGGGGDQPQHF	TGCAGTGCTAGAGGAGGAGGGGGGGATCAGCCCCAGCATTTT
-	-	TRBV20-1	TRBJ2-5	CSPTPGDETQYF	TGCAGTCCAACGCCCGGGGACGAGACCCAGTACTTC
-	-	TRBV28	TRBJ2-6	CASSPPHAGTGANVLTF	TGTGCCAGCAGTCCGCCACACGCCGGGACTGGGGCCAACGTCCTGACTTTC
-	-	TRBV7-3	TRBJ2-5	CASSLSSQGTQYF	TGTGCCAGCAGCTTAAGTTCTCAGGGGACCCAGTACTTC
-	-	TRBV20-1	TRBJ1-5	CSAKVDRYSNQPQHF	TGCAGTGCTAAAGTAGACCGTTATAGCAATCAGCCCCAGCATTTT
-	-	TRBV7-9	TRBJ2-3	CASSDGRRHTQYF	TGTGCCAGCAGCGACGGACGCCGCCATACGCAGTATTTT
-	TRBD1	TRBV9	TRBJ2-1	CASSSAGTENNEQFF	TGTGCCAGCAGCTCGGCCGGGACAGAGAACAATGAGCAGTTCTTC
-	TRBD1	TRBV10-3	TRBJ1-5	CAISEGTGQGQPQHF	TGTGCCATCAGTGAGGGGACAGGGCAGGGTCAGCCCCAGCATTTT
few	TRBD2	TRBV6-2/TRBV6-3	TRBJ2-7	CASSPGTSGAWSSYEQYF	TGTGCCAGCTCACCCGGGACTAGCGGGGCTTGGAGCTCCTACGAGCAGTACTTC
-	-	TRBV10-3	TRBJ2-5	CAISDSKPGNQETQYF	TGTGCCATCAGTGATTCCAAGCCGGGAAACCAAGAGACCCAGTACTTC
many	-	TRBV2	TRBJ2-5	CASTGETQYF	TGTGCCAGCACTGGGGAGACCCAGTACTTC
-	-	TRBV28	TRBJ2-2	CASSFNKGFGELFF	TGTGCCAGCAGTTTCAATAAGGGTTTCGGGGAGCTGTTTTTT
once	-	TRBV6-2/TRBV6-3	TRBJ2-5	CASSYLAVGVGETQYF	TGTGCCAGCAGTTACCTGGCGGTCGGAGTCGGGGAGACCCAGTACTTC
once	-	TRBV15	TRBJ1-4	CATSRPQGFGNEKLFF	TGTGCCACCAGCAGACCACAGGGATTTGGTAATGAAAAACTGTTTTTT
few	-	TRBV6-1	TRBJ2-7	CASSEPGLSSYEQYF	TGTGCCAGCAGTGAGCCGGGACTGAGCTCCTACGAGCAGTACTTC
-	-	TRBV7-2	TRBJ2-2	CASRSGQQNTGELFF	TGTGCCAGCAGAAGTGGCCAACAGAACACCGGGGAGCTGTTTTTT
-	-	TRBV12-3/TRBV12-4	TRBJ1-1	CASTPGLNTEAFF	TGTGCCAGCACCCCGGGTTTGAACACTGAAGCTTTCTTT
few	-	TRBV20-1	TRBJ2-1	CSARLANEQFF	TGCAGTGCTAGACTAGCCAATGAGCAGTTCTTC
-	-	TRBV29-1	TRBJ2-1	CSPDGWGAGSLYNEQFF	TGCAGCCCCGATGGGTGGGGGGCAGGGTCCCTATACAATGAGCAGTTCTTC
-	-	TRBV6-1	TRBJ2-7	CASSPKPLGSSSYEQYF	TGTGCCAGCAGCCCCAAGCCTCTTGGCTCGAGCTCCTACGAGCAGTACTTC
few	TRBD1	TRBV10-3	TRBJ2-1	CAISEVGQGADEQFF	TGTGCCATCAGTGAAGTGGGACAGGGGGCAGATGAGCAGTTCTTC
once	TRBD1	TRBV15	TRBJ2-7	CATSRDRGTGSYEQYF	TGTGCCACCAGCAGAGATCGCGGGACAGGGAGCTACGAGCAGTACTTC
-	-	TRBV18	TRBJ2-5	CASSPGITEETQYF	TGTGCCAGCTCACCAGGTATTACGGAAGAGACCCAGTACTTC
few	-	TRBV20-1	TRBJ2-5	CSASVPSVLRETQYF	TGCAGTGCTAGTGTGCCTAGCGTCTTAAGGGAGACCCAGTACTTC
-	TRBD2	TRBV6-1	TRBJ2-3	CASSQGDYVITDTQYF	TGTGCCAGCAGTCAAGGGGACTACGTTATCACAGATACGCAGTATTTT
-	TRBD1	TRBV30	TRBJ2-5	CAWSVGTGATQYF	TGTGCCTGGAGTGTAGGGACAGGGGCCACTCAGTACTTC
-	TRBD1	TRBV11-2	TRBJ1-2	CASSQGEGTALGYTF	TGTGCCAGCAGCCAGGGAGAAGGGACAGCTTTGGGCTACACCTTC
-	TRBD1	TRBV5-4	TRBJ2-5	CASSLPTGGQETQYF	TGTGCCAGCAGCTTACCGACAGGGGGGCAAGAGACCCAGTACTTC
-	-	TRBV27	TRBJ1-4	CASSIRDGNEKLFF	TGTGCCAGCTCCATCCGGGACGGGAATGAAAAACTGTTTTTT
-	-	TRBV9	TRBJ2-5	CASSADYWETQYF	TGTGCCAGCAGCGCAGACTATTGGGAGACCCAGTACTTC
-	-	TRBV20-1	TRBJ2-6	CSAALATGANVLTF	TGCAGTGCTGCACTAGCTACTGGGGCCAACGTCCTGACTTTC
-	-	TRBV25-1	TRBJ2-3	CASSEFQGGTDTQYF	TGTGCCAGCAGTGAATTCCAGGGGGGGACAGATACGCAGTATTTT
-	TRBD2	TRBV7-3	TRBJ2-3	CASSSRLAGGLSTDTQYF	TGTGCCAGTAGCTCCAGACTAGCGGGGGGACTTAGCACAGATACGCAGTATTTT
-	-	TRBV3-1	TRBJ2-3	CASSHSLASTDTQYF	TGTGCCAGCAGCCATAGTCTAGCGTCCACAGATACGCAGTATTTT
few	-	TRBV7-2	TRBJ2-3	CASSPGMRTDTQYF	TGTGCCAGCAGCCCCGGGATGCGCACAGATACGCAGTATTTT
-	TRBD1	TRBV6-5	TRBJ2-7	CASSRTGALEYF	TGTGCCAGCAGCCGGACAGGGGCTTTAGAGTACTTC
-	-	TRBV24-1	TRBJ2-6	CATSDFSGSGANVLTF	TGTGCCACCAGTGATTTCTCAGGGTCTGGGGCCAACGTCCTGACTTTC
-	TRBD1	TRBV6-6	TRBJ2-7	CASSSGQGTTEQYF	TGTGCCAGCAGTTCGGGACAGGGAACGACTGAGCAGTACTTC
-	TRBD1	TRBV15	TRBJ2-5	CATGWTGLETQYF	TGTGCCACCGGTTGGACAGGGTTAGAGACCCAGTACTTC
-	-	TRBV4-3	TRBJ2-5	CASSRPRDTAIGETQYF	TGCGCCAGCAGCCGCCCTAGAGACACGGCCATAGGGGAGACCCAGTACTTC
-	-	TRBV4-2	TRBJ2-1	CASSQRGLSSYNEQFF	TGTGCCAGCAGCCAACGGGGACTGAGCTCCTACAATGAGCAGTTCTTC
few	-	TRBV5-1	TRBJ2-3	CVSSLAMADTQYF	TGCGTCAGCAGCTTGGCCATGGCAGATACGCAGTATTTT
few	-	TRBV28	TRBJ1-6	CASTSLGPLHF	TGTGCCAGCACCTCCCTCGGACCCCTCCACTTT
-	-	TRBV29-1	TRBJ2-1	CSVPVRDGSYNEQFF	TGCAGCGTCCCGGTCCGGGACGGATCCTACAATGAGCAGTTCTTC
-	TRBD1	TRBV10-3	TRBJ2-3	CAISDDRESPDTQYF	TGTGCCATCAGTGACGACAGGGAGTCCCCAGATACGCAGTATTTT
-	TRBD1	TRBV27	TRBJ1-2	CASSSYGQDYGYTF	TGTGCCAGCAGTTCTTATGGACAGGACTATGGCTACACCTTC
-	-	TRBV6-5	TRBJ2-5	CASGRQETQYF	TGTGCCAGCGGCAGACAAGAGACCCAGTACTTC
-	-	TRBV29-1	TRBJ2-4	CSVESRGGSYERYF	TGCAGCGTTGAGTCCAGGGGGGGATCCTACGAGCGGTACTTC
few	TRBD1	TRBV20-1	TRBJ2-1	CSASKDRGAYNEQFF	TGCAGTGCTAGTAAGGACAGGGGTGCCTACAATGAGCAGTTCTTC
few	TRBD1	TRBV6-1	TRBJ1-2	CALSLPGQNYGYTF	TGTGCCCTCTCTCTTCCGGGACAGAACTATGGCTACACCTTC
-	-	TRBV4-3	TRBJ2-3	CASSQDKANTQYF	TGCGCCAGCAGCCAAGATAAGGCGAATACGCAGTATTTT
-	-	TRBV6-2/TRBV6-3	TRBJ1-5	CASGQGAAQPQHF	TGTGCCAGCGGCCAAGGGGCGGCTCAGCCCCAGCATTTT